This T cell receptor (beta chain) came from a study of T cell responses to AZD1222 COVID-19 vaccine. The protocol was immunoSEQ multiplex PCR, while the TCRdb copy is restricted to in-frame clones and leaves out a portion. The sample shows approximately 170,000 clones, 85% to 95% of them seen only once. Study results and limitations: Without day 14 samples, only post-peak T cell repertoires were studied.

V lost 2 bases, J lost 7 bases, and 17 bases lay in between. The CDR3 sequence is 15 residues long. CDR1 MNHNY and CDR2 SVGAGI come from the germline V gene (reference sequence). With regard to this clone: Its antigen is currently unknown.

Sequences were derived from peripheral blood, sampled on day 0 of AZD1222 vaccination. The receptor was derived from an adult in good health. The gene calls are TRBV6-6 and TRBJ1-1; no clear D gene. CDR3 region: CASSYAKGGSHEAFF. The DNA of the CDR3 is TGTGCCAGCAGTTACGCTAAGGGCGGGAGCCATGAAGCTTTCTTT.